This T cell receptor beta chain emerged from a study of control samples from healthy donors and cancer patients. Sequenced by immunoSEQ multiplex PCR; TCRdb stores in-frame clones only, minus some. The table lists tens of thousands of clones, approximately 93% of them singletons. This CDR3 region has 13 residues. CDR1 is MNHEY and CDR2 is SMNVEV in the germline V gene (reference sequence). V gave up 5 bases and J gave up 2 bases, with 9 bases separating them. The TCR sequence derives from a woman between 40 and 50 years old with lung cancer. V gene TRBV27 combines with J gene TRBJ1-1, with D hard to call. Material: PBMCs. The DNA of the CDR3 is TGTGCCAGCAGTCCGGGATTTAACACTGAAGCTTTCTTT. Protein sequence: CASSPGFNTEAFF.